A single sample is the source of the 30 T cell receptor beta chains below, sequenced in a study of blood T cell repertoires in COVID-19. The table came from immunoSEQ multiplex PCR; TCRdb's copy has only in-frame clones and leaves some out. There are a few hundred thousand clones in the sample; 88% occur only once, and roughly 13% lies in the top ten. Specimen: peripheral blood. The receptor source for this set is a woman between 50 and 59 years old with COVID-19, enrolled during active disease.

This clone was seen only a few times. Other nucleotide sequences from this sample produce the same CDR3. The V call is TRBV5-1, the J call TRBJ1-2; TRBD1 is a possible D gene (6 bases). This CDR3 has 13 amino acids. Per germline, CDR1 SGHRS and CDR2 YFSETQ. The V and J ends lost 4 bases and 2 bases respectively, with 9 bases between them. DNA of the CDR3: TGCGCCAGCAGCCTCGGACAGAACTATGGCTACACCTTC. It yields the protein CASSLGQNYGYTF.

CDR3 DNA sequence: TGTGCCACCAGTGATTCGGGGGACGGAGGATATGGCTACACCTTC. Amino acid sequence: CATSDSGDGGYGYTF. The chain combines TRBV24-1 with TRBJ1-2; D is possibly TRBD1 (5 bases). The V end lost 2 bases, the J end lost 5 bases, and 14 bases lay between the germline ends. The CDR3 has 15 residues. In germline, CDR1 is KGHDR, CDR2 SFDVKD.

The chain carries TRBV5-1 and TRBJ1-2; 9 nucleotides align to TRBD1. The germline V gene encodes CDR1 SGHRS and CDR2 YFSETQ. J lost 8 bases, V lost 0 bases, and 8 bases had no gene match. CDR3 length: 15 residues. CDR3: CASSLEGQGLGGYTF. As DNA, the CDR3 is TGCGCCAGCAGCTTGGAGGGACAGGGTCTTGGCGGCTACACCTTC.

The sample holds a few counts of this clone. The chain couples TRBV19 to TRBJ1-1; TRBD1 agrees at 7 bases. V lost 5 bases, J lost 0 bases, and 9 bases stayed unmatched. The germline V gene has CDR1 LNHDA and CDR2 SQIVND (reference sequence). This CDR3 is built from 16 residues. CDR3 sequence reads: CASSSGGSVMNTEAFF. The CDR3 DNA reads TGTGCCAGTAGTTCAGGGGGGTCGGTGATGAACACTGAAGCTTTCTTT. Based on the CDR3 plus reference TRBV19 and TRBJ1-1, the full variable domain is DGGITQSPKYLFRKEGQNVTLSCEQNLNHDAMYWYRQDPGQGLRLIYYSQIVNDFQKGDIAEGYSVSREKKESFPLTVTSAQKNPTAFYLCASSSGGSVMNTEAFFGQGTRLTVV.

This clone was seen just once. Other DNA sequences within the sample encode an identical CDR3. The CDR3 nucleotides are TGTGCCAGCAGTTACGGAGGCTCTGGGGCCAACGTCCTGACTTTC. Protein sequence: CASSYGGSGANVLTF. The chain employs TRBV6-5 and TRBJ2-6, with D possibly matching TRBD2 (5 bases). CDR3 length: 15 amino acids. Looked up from germline, CDR1 is MNHEY and CDR2 is SVGAGI. Trimming took off 2 bases at V and 0 bases at J, with 5 bases between the two ends.

This clone was observed a handful of times. The chain is built from TRBV12-3 or TRBV12-4 and TRBJ1-2, with 9 nucleotides matching TRBD1. The CDR3 has 13 residues. Germline trimming cut 5 bases from V and 12 bases from J; bases unmatched to any gene: 10. DNA for the CDR3: TGTGCCAGCAGTCCTCCGGGACAGGGAATTCACACCTTC. Translated: CASSPPGQGIHTF.

CDR3 nucleotide sequence: TGTGCCAGCAGCCAAACATTAGCCCAGACTGAAGCTTTCTTT. It translates to CASSQTLAQTEAFF. The chain joins TRBV3-1 (or the pseudogene TRBV3-2) to TRBJ1-1; D unresolved. V was trimmed by 2 bases and J by 5 bases, leaving 12 bases between them. Per the germline V gene, CDR1 is LGHDT and CDR2 is YNNKEL (reference sequence). The CDR3 is 14 residues long.

The chain employs TRBV7-3 and TRBJ1-1; 10 positions match TRBD1. The V gene's germline CDR1 is SGHTA and CDR2 FQGTGA. With 4 bases clipped from V and 3 bases from J, the junction kept 5 bases outside the gene matches. CDR3 length: 15 residues. The CDR3 region is CASSSTGTGDTEAFF. The DNA for the CDR3 is TGTGCCAGCAGCTCCACCGGGACAGGGGACACTGAAGCTTTCTTT.

V gene TRBV5-4 combines with J gene TRBJ1-1; 7 bases map to TRBD1. Germline lookup yields CDR1 SGHNT and CDR2 YYREEE (reference sequence). V was clipped by 10 bases and J by 0 bases; unmatched bases: 15. This CDR3 is 16 amino acids long. The CDR3 coding sequence is TGTGCCGGTATCGTTGGGGACAGTCTGATGAACACTGAAGCTTTCTTT. Amino acids: CAGIVGDSLMNTEAFF.

This chain connects TRBV3-1 (or the pseudogene TRBV3-2) to TRBJ2-3; TRBD1 aligns across 7 bases. The CDR3 totals 14 residues. The V and J ends lost 1 base and 4 bases, in that order; junction bases with no gene match: 2. Germline-derived CDR1 and CDR2 are LGHDT and YNNKEL (reference sequence). The CDR3 coding sequence is TGTGCCAGCAGCCAAGCTACAGGGGCAGATACGCAGTATTTT. Translated: CASSQATGADTQYF.

This clone was seen just once. In DNA, the CDR3 is TGTGCCACCAGCAGAGATGGCGGAACCCCTGGAAACACCATATATTTT. Its protein product is CATSRDGGTPGNTIYF. The V gene is TRBV15, the J gene TRBJ1-3; no definite D call. The V and J ends lost 0 bases and 2 bases respectively, with 11 bases between them. The CDR3 has 16 amino acids. Germline values: CDR1 LNHNV, CDR2 YYDKDF (reference sequence).

V is TRBV5-1 and J is TRBJ1-1, with D possibly being TRBD1 (5 bases). Germline V lookup: CDR1 SGHRS, CDR2 YFSETQ. The V and J ends lost 0 bases and 2 bases respectively, with 14 bases between them. CDR3 length: 16 amino acids. CDR3 amino acids: CASSLGSGTYNTEAFF. The CDR3 region has the DNA TGCGCCAGCAGCTTGGGATCGGGGACTTACAACACTGAAGCTTTCTTT.

The V call is TRBV3-1 (or the pseudogene TRBV3-2), the J call TRBJ2-7; D is unresolved. The germline V gene encodes CDR1 LGHDT and CDR2 YNNKEL (reference sequence). This CDR3 is 14 amino acids long. V lost 1 base to trimming and J lost 2 bases, with 9 bases between them. CDR3 in amino acids: CASSQGYRTYEQYF. Written as DNA, the CDR3 is TGTGCCAGCAGCCAAGGGTACAGAACCTACGAGCAGTACTTC.

The rearrangement links TRBV5-1 to TRBJ2-2; no firm D call. V lost 3 bases, J lost 6 bases, and 12 bases lay in between. Germline CDR1 reads SGHRS; CDR2 reads YFSETQ. The CDR3 is 14 amino acids. The CDR3, as DNA: TGCGCCAGCAGCTCTGGCCAGGCTTCCGGGGAGCTGTTTTTT. Translation: CASSSGQASGELFF.

The chain couples TRBV3-1 (or the pseudogene TRBV3-2) to TRBJ2-7; TRBD1 matches 11 bases. This CDR3 is built from 15 residues. Per germline, CDR1 LGHDT and CDR2 YNNKEL (reference sequence). Trimming took 4 bases from V and 6 from J; bases not matched to a gene: 8. The CDR3 protein is CASSPSDRGQGEQYF. In DNA, the CDR3 is TGTGCCAGCAGCCCCTCGGACAGGGGGCAGGGCGAGCAGTACTTC.

The V call is TRBV7-3, the J call TRBJ2-3, with TRBD2 as a possible D gene (5 bases). The CDR3 runs to 15 residues. The ends were cut back, 1 base at V and 1 base at J, with 9 bases in the middle. Germline V CDR1 and CDR2: SGHTA, FQGTGA. This CDR3 is CASSLMDFRTDTQYF. CDR3 in DNA: TGTGCCAGCAGCTTAATGGACTTTCGCACAGATACGCAGTATTTT.

This clone is a singleton in its sample. This sequence joins TRBV4-2 and TRBJ2-5; 8 positions match TRBD2. Germline trimming cut 0 bases from V and 4 bases from J; bases unmatched to any gene: 13. The V gene's germline CDR1 is LGHNA and CDR2 YNFKEQ. The CDR3 runs 18 residues. In DNA form, the CDR3 reads TGTGCCAGCAGCCAAGATGGGACTAGAGGGCGGTTTGGAGAGACCCAGTACTTC. Amino acid sequence: CASSQDGTRGRFGETQYF.

This clone was counted once. The chain is built from TRBV7-9 and TRBJ1-2; a possible D gene is TRBD1 (5 bases). The germline CDR1 and CDR2 sequences are SEHNR and FQNEAQ (reference sequence). The length of the CDR3 is 13 residues. Between the trimmed V and J ends, which lost 5 bases and 5 bases, there was a span of 12 bases. This chain's CDR3 is CASSTGQRYGYTF. CDR3 nucleotide sequence: TGTGCCAGCAGCACCGGACAACGTTATGGCTACACCTTC. Supplemented by reference TRBV7-9 and TRBJ1-2, the full variable domain reads DTGVSQNPRHKITKRGQNVTFRCDPISEHNRLYWYRQTLGQGPEFLTYFQNEAQLEKSRLLSDRFSAERPKGSFSTLEIQRTEQGDSAMYLCASSTGQRYGYTFGSGTRLTVV.

This clone was seen just once. The rearrangement uses TRBV6-5 and TRBJ1-5; D gene unclear. CDR3 length: 14 residues. The V gene's germline CDR1 is MNHEY and CDR2 SVGAGI. The V end was cut by 9 bases, the J end by 0 bases, with 12 bases between. The CDR3 nucleotides are TGTGCCAGTGAGTTGTGGGCTAGCAATCAGCCCCAGCATTTT. This translates into CASELWASNQPQHF.

The gene calls are TRBV4-1 and TRBJ2-4; TRBD1 might be the D (6 bases). V gave up 4 bases and J gave up 7 bases, with 23 bases separating them. This CDR3 spans 17 amino acids. Germline V gives CDR1 MGHRA, CDR2 YSYEKL. The CDR3 DNA reads TGCGCCAGCAGCCCACTTTTCCGGGACACAGAGCAGAACATTCAGTACTTC. This translates into CASSPLFRDTEQNIQYF.

The genes are TRBV6-2 or TRBV6-3 and TRBJ1-6, with TRBD1 as a possible D gene (5 bases). The CDR3 covers 14 residues. Trimming left V 2 bases short and J 7 bases short, with 9 bases between. Germline V CDR1 and CDR2: MNHEY, SVGEGT. The DNA for the CDR3 is TGTGCCAGCAGTTACCGGGGGGTAAATTCACCCCTCCACTTT. Protein product: CASSYRGVNSPLHF.

The chain combines TRBV6-1 with TRBJ1-4; TRBD1 might be the D (6 bases). Germline assignment: CDR1 MNHNS and CDR2 SASEGT. Trimming took 2 bases from V and 6 from J, leaving 13 bases between them. The CDR3 is made up of 15 amino acids. The CDR3: CASSERTARDEKLFF. Here the CDR3 DNA reads TGTGCCAGCAGTGAACGGACAGCTCGAGATGAAAAACTGTTTTTT.

J is TRBJ2-3 and V is TRBV6-5; weak D call: TRBD2 (5 bases). V lost 4 bases and J 1 base, leaving 12 bases between the germline ends. Germline CDR1 and CDR2: MNHEY and SVGAGI. This CDR3 contains 15 residues. CDR3 sequence (DNA): TGTGCCAGCAGTTCCCGGGGAAGGGGCACAGATACGCAGTATTTT. This sequence encodes CASSSRGRGTDTQYF.

This clone was recorded once. J is TRBJ2-4 and V is TRBV7-9, with D unclear. This CDR3 region has 17 residues. The V gene's germline CDR1 is SEHNR and CDR2 FQNEAQ (reference sequence). The V gene lost 0 bases and the J gene lost 5 bases, with 17 bases spanning the gap. CDR3 nucleotide sequence: TGTGCCAGCAGCTTAGCGTTGCATCCCCGAGGTGAAAACATTCAGTACTTC. Its protein is CASSLALHPRGENIQYF.

CDR3 protein: CASSYGPPNTEAFF. Here the CDR3 DNA reads TGTGCCAGCAGTTACGGGCCTCCAAACACTGAAGCTTTCTTT. The chain has TRBV6-5 and TRBJ1-1; D remains unclear. V lost 2 bases to trimming and J lost 2 bases, with 9 bases between them. This CDR3 has 14 residues. Germline CDR1 is MNHEY and CDR2 is SVGAGI.

The V and J genes are TRBV18 and TRBJ2-1; D ambiguous. The germline V and J ends were trimmed by 4 bases and 5 bases, with 9 bases remaining between them. The germline V gene has CDR1 KGHSH and CDR2 LQKENI. The CDR3 covers 13 residues. CDR3 amino acids: CASSRTGDNEQFF. CDR3 DNA: TGTGCCAGCTCACGCACCGGAGACAATGAGCAGTTCTTC. Full variable domain (outside the CDR3, taken from reference TRBV18 and TRBJ2-1): NAGVMQNPRHLVRRRGQEARLRCSPMKGHSHVYWYRQLPEEGLKFMVYLQKENIIDESGMPKERFSAEFPKEGPSILRIQQVVRGDSAAYFCASSRTGDNEQFFGPGTRLTVL.

The gene calls are TRBV2 and TRBJ1-1; no clear D gene. Germline loops: CDR1 SNHLY, CDR2 FYNNEI. This CDR3 is built from 12 residues. Trimming pared 10 bases from V and 1 base from J, leaving 10 bases between. CDR3 protein: CATLLGNTEAFF. Here the CDR3 DNA reads TGTGCCACTCTTCTCGGGAACACTGAAGCTTTCTTT.

V is TRBV6-5 and J is TRBJ1-1; no reliable D call. V was pared by 5 bases and J by 2 bases, with 12 bases between. Per the germline V gene, CDR1 is MNHEY and CDR2 is SVGAGI. The CDR3 length is 14 residues. CDR3 coding DNA: TGTGCCAGCAGTCTTAGCGTAGGTAACACTGAAGCTTTCTTT. Residues: CASSLSVGNTEAFF.

The chain links TRBV30 to TRBJ1-3, with unresolved D. Germline V CDR1 and CDR2: GTSNPN, SVGIG (reference sequence). The CDR3 extends over 11 amino acids. Trimming left V 8 bases short and J 4 bases short, with 9 bases between. Written as DNA, the CDR3 is TGTGCCCGGGAGGGAGGAAACACCATATATTTT. Translated: CAREGGNTIYF.

The rearrangement joins TRBV5-6 to TRBJ1-1, with 8 bases lining up with TRBD1. The trim removed 0 bases at V and 0 bases at J, leaving 10 bases unmatched. Looked up from germline, CDR1 is SGHDT and CDR2 is YYEEEE. The CDR3 runs 18 residues. The CDR3 DNA sequence: TGTGCCAGCAGCTTGGACGTGACAGGGGATCTCATGAACACTGAAGCTTTCTTT. Protein: CASSLDVTGDLMNTEAFF. Variable domain in full (rest from reference TRBV5-6 and TRBJ1-1): DAGVTQSPTHLIKTRGQQVTLRCSPKSGHDTVSWYQQALGQGPQFIFQYYEEEERQRGNFPDRFSGHQFPNYSSELNVNALLLGDSALYLCASSLDVTGDLMNTEAFFGQGTRLTVV.